Listed here are 14 T cell receptor beta chains from one sample, sequenced in a study of blood T cell repertoires in COVID-19. Sequenced by immunoSEQ multiplex PCR; TCRdb stores in-frame clones only, minus some. Of roughly 68,000 clones in the sample, 65% to 90% were seen once. The sequenced sample was peripheral blood. Receptors were obtained from a man aged 45-60 years with acute or convalescent COVID-19.

The V and J genes are TRBV27 and TRBJ2-5; TRBD1 agrees at 11 bases. The CDR3 is 17 residues long. CDR1 and CDR2 (germline): MNHEY, SMNVEV (reference sequence). With V trimmed by 2 bases and J by 6 bases, 11 bases remained unmatched. The CDR3 region is CASSLLPRTGGAKTQYF. For the CDR3, the DNA is TGTGCCAGCAGTTTACTTCCCAGGACAGGGGGCGCAAAGACCCAGTACTTC.

The rearrangement uses TRBV5-4 and TRBJ1-1, with 7 nucleotides matching TRBD1. The J segment lost 0 bases and the V segment lost 0 bases, leaving 2 bases of the junction unmatched. CDR1 and CDR2 from the germline V gene are SGHNT and YYREEE (reference sequence). CDR3 length: 15 amino acids. CDR3 in DNA: TGTGCCAGCAGCTTGGTCACAGGGGTGAACACTGAAGCTTTCTTT. Amino acid sequence: CASSLVTGVNTEAFF.

The chain carries TRBV6-6 and TRBJ1-2; perhaps TRBD1 as D (5 bases). The CDR3 sequence is 13 residues long. V was pared by 5 bases and J by 2 bases, with 9 bases between. Germline-derived CDR1 and CDR2 are MNHNY and SVGAGI (reference sequence). In nucleotides, the CDR3 is TGTGCCAGCAGTGGGGGGGTGAACTATGGCTACACCTTC. Encoded protein: CASSGGVNYGYTF.

The chain has TRBV29-1 and TRBJ2-3; 11 nucleotides line up with TRBD2. From germline, CDR1 is SQVTM and CDR2 ANQGSEA. Trimming cost V 4 bases and J 3 bases; bases outside gene matches: 9. The CDR3 spans 16 residues. CDR3 in amino acids: CSVGLWGTSGTDTQYF. CDR3 nucleotide sequence: TGCAGCGTTGGCCTTTGGGGGACTAGCGGAACAGATACGCAGTATTTT.

The gene calls are TRBV11-2 and TRBJ2-7; 7 bases map to TRBD1. Looked up from germline, CDR1 is SGHAT and CDR2 is FQNNGV. The CDR3 consists of 13 residues. The J segment lost 3 bases and the V segment lost 5 bases, leaving 4 bases of the junction unmatched. This CDR3 is CASSMDRIYEQYF. In DNA form, the CDR3 reads TGTGCCAGCAGCATGGACAGGATCTACGAGCAGTACTTC.

The chain employs TRBV30 and TRBJ1-3, with D perhaps TRBD1 (6 bases). Germline V gene lookup returns CDR1 GTSNPN and CDR2 SVGIG (reference sequence). The germline V and J ends were trimmed by 1 base and 5 bases, with 21 bases remaining between them. The CDR3 totals 17 residues. The CDR3 here is CAWSGPPYREGRNTIYF. The CDR3 DNA reads TGTGCCTGGAGTGGTCCTCCCTACAGGGAAGGTAGAAACACCATATATTTT.

The chain joins TRBV19 to TRBJ1-4; 10 bases are shared with TRBD1. The CDR3 runs 15 residues. Germline loops: CDR1 LNHDA, CDR2 SQIVND (reference sequence). The junction had 4 bases not matched to a gene; V was cut back by 1 base and J by 8 bases. This CDR3 reads CASSIAGTGDEKLFF. Here the CDR3 DNA reads TGTGCCAGTAGTATAGCAGGGACAGGGGACGAAAAACTGTTTTTT.

This chain links TRBV11-2 with TRBJ1-2; TRBD1 matches at 7 bases. This CDR3 spans 12 amino acids. V trimming: 5 bases; J trimming: 8 bases; junction bases outside the gene matches: 5. Germline CDR1 and CDR2: SGHAT and FQNNGV. The CDR3 sequence: CASSPDRAGYTF. The CDR3 region has the DNA TGTGCCAGCAGCCCCGACAGGGCCGGCTACACCTTC. Full variable domain (rest looked up from reference TRBV11-2 and TRBJ1-2): EAGVAQSPRYKIIEKRQSVAFWCNPISGHATLYWYQQILGQGPKLLIQFQNNGVVDDSQLPKDRFSAERLKGVDSTLKIQPAKLEDSAVYLCASSPDRAGYTFGSGTRLTVV.

The genes are TRBV12-5 and TRBJ2-5; D not resolved. Trimming left V 1 base short and J 4 bases short, with 7 bases between. Germline V lookup: CDR1 LGHNT, CDR2 FRNRAP. The CDR3 loop spans 13 amino acids. In DNA form, the CDR3 reads TGTGCTAGTGGTTTGGCCAACTCAGAGACCCAGTACTTC. Encoded protein: CASGLANSETQYF.

This clone has only a few counts. The chain recombines TRBV30 with TRBJ1-6; D may be TRBD1 (6 bases). The CDR3 consists of 15 residues. CDR1 is GTSNPN and CDR2 is SVGIG in the germline V gene (reference sequence). Trimming took off 7 bases at V and 4 bases at J, with 17 bases between the two ends. The CDR3 region is CASQRGGDYNSPLHF. The DNA of the CDR3 is TGTGCCTCGCAACGAGGGGGGGATTATAATTCACCCCTCCACTTT.

The chain recombines TRBV6-5 with TRBJ2-5; D is perhaps TRBD1 (6 bases). The CDR3 sequence is 13 residues long. V was clipped by 11 bases and J by 7 bases, with 20 bases between them. Germline values: CDR1 MNHEY, CDR2 SVGAGI. CDR3: CAASLGPTGTQYF. The CDR3 DNA is TGTGCCGCCTCTCTAGGGCCGACAGGGACCCAGTACTTC.

The chain has TRBV3-1 (or the pseudogene TRBV3-2) and TRBJ2-7; TRBD1 matches at 8 bases. CDR1 is LGHDT and CDR2 is YNNKEL in the germline V gene (reference sequence). With 6 bases clipped from V and 3 bases from J, the junction kept 4 bases outside the gene matches. CDR3 length equals 13 residues. In nucleotides, the CDR3 is TGTGCCAGCAGGGACAGGGAGTACTACGAGCAGTACTTC. It codes for CASRDREYYEQYF.

A single count supports this clone. Here the CDR3 DNA reads TGTGCCAGTAGTATATACGGGGGGGGAAACAATGAGCAGTTCTTC. Its translation is CASSIYGGGNNEQFF. The gene calls are TRBV19 and TRBJ2-1; 8 bases agree with TRBD2. From germline, CDR1 is LNHDA and CDR2 SQIVND (reference sequence). Trimming took 2 bases from V and 5 from J; bases not matched to a gene: 5. CDR3 length: 15 residues.

The chain joins TRBV3-1 (or the pseudogene TRBV3-2) to TRBJ2-2; 12 bases are shared with TRBD2. Germline V gives CDR1 LGHDT, CDR2 YNNKEL (reference sequence). V was clipped by 5 bases and J by 7 bases; unmatched bases: 11. The CDR3 contains 17 residues. The CDR3 region is CASSGLAGGLIDGELFF. For the CDR3, the DNA is TGTGCCAGCAGCGGTCTAGCGGGGGGGCTAATTGACGGGGAGCTGTTTTTT.